This T cell receptor (beta chain) was sequenced in a study of blood T cells in healthy people across ages. The sample holds many counts of this clonotype. The germline gives CDR1 SGDLS, CDR2 YYNGEE. The germline V and J ends were trimmed by 0 bases and 4 bases, with 11 bases remaining between them. The CDR3 covers 15 residues. The use of a sample-barcoded 5' primer and a J-beta primer mix characterized a second PCR of about 7 to 12 cycles. Via MiXCR, TCRdb re-called the 5' RACE reads, giving one row per CDR3 protein. Here the sample spans 700,000 to 1,000,000 distinct CDR3 sequences, around 42% being singletons.

The J gene is TRBJ2-1, the V gene TRBV9, with D possibly TRBD1 on 7 matching bases. The origin of this receptor is a man in his 60s in good health. The sample comprised blood. For the CDR3, the DNA is TGTGCCAGCAGCGTAGGGGGGGACAGATACAATGAGCAGTTCTTC. Translating it yields CASSVGGDRYNEQFF.